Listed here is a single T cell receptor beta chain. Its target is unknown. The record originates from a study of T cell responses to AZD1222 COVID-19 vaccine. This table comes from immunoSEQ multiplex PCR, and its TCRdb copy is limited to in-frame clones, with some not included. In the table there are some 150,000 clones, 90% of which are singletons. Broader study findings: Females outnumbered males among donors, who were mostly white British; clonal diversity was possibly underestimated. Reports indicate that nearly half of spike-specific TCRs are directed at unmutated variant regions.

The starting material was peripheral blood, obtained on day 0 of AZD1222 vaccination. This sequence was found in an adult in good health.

CDR3 loop: CASSRGWAETQYF. The DNA for the CDR3 is TGTGCCAGCAGCCGTGGGTGGGCAGAGACCCAGTACTTC. The rearrangement joins TRBV7-2 to TRBJ2-5, with D uncertain. Trimming pared 5 bases from V and 4 bases from J, leaving 11 bases between. Germline loops: CDR1 SGHTA, CDR2 FQGNSA. The CDR3 runs to 13 residues.